The 30 T cell receptor beta chains reported below all come from one sample, sequenced in a study of cytomegalovirus exposure and HLA in healthy donors (dated by TCRdb to 2016 to 2017). Library creation used the immunoSEQ multiplex PCR assay. A mixture of 60 forward primers for TCR Vbeta segments and 13 reverse primers for TCR Jbeta segments was used in the multiplex PCR. This is the immuneACCESS table as TCRdb keeps it, with only in-frame sequences that have V and J called. A part of the clones is gone; compared with another copy, unresolved V genes explain less than half, and the rest is unexplained. The table for this sample lists around 82,000 clones; 60% to 85% of them were counted only once. Of the sample, less than 7% falls within the top ten clones. Sequenced: PBMCs. These receptors all stem from a male donor in good health and CMV-seropositive.

V and J are TRBV5-1 and TRBJ2-5; TRBD2 might be the D (6 bases). The DNA end favors TRBJ2-7, so the J call may be wrong. Germline CDR1 is SGHRS and CDR2 is YFSETQ. CDR3 length equals 14 residues. The CDR3 DNA sequence: TGCGCCAGCAGCTTGGGGGGAGGAACCTACGAGCAGTACTTC. It specifies CASSLGGGTYEQYF.

This chain joins TRBV4-3 and TRBJ1-4; D possibly corresponds to TRBD1 (6 bases). Germline V CDR1 and CDR2: LGHNA, YSLEER. The V end was cut by 3 bases, the J end by 8 bases, with 13 bases between. The CDR3 is made up of 14 amino acids. CDR3 nucleotides: TGCGCCAGCAGCCACGTAGAGGGGGGGGAAAAACTGTTTTTT. It yields the protein CASSHVEGGEKLFF.

The rearrangement uses TRBV19 and TRBJ2-1, with 7 bases identical to TRBD2. The CDR3 has 14 amino acids. Trimming took 7 bases from V and 4 from J; bases not matched to a gene: 7. Germline assignment: CDR1 LNHDA and CDR2 SQIVND (reference sequence). The chain's CDR3 is CASTSSGLYNEQFF. CDR3 sequence (DNA): TGTGCCAGTACTTCTAGCGGCCTGTACAATGAGCAGTTCTTC.

This rearrangement joins TRBV27 to TRBJ2-7; TRBD2 is a possible D gene (5 bases). This CDR3 has 13 amino acids. Germline lookup yields CDR1 MNHEY and CDR2 SMNVEV (reference sequence). V was cut by 6 bases and J by 0 bases, with 9 bases left in between. The CDR3 loop is CASRPGVSYEQYF. The CDR3 region has the DNA TGTGCCAGCAGGCCCGGGGTCTCCTACGAGCAGTACTTC.

The chain has TRBV28 and TRBJ2-5; 7 bases map to TRBD2. The J call could be wrong; TRBJ2-7 is a better fit for the DNA end. Germline CDR1 and CDR2: MDHEN and SYDVKM. This CDR3 contains 13 residues. The CDR3 DNA is TGTGCCAGCATCAGCGGGAACTACTACGAGCAGTACTTC. Protein product: CASISGNYYEQYF.

The V and J genes are TRBV6-5 and TRBJ1-6; TRBD1 might be the D (6 bases). The CDR3 covers 15 residues. V gave up 4 bases and J gave up 10 bases, with 17 bases separating them. CDR1 MNHEY and CDR2 SVGAGI come from the germline V gene. CDR3 residues: CASSLQQGSPSPLHF. CDR3 nucleotides: TGTGCCAGCAGTTTGCAACAGGGCAGCCCCTCACCCCTCCACTTT.

The chain employs TRBV2 and TRBJ2-2; 7 bases fit TRBD2. V lost 4 bases and J lost 4; bases outside the gene matches: 6. The CDR3 runs to 15 residues. Germline V lookup: CDR1 SNHLY, CDR2 FYNNEI. Here the CDR3 reads CASSATSKSTGELFF. As DNA, the CDR3 is TGTGCCAGCAGTGCGACTAGCAAGAGCACCGGGGAGCTGTTTTTT.

This chain uses TRBV25-1 with TRBJ1-5, with TRBD1 as a possible D gene (5 bases). CDR3 length equals 15 residues. V dropped 3 bases and J dropped 4 bases, with 13 bases sitting between them. Germline CDR1 reads MGHDK; CDR2 reads SYGVNS. The DNA of the CDR3 is TGTGCCAGCAGTGAGGGAGGGAAGGGGAATCAGCCCCAGCATTTT. Encoded protein: CASSEGGKGNQPQHF.

V and J are TRBV19 and TRBJ2-4; possible D gene TRBD1, 6 bases. CDR3 length equals 13 residues. Trimming took 3 bases from V and 7 from J, leaving 10 bases between them. Germline CDR1 reads LNHDA; CDR2 reads SQIVND (reference sequence). CDR3 bases: TGTGCCAGTAGTATGGATAGGGGGAACATTCAGTACTTC. Protein sequence: CASSMDRGNIQYF.

About this clone: Different DNA sequences within this sample yield the same CDR3. The chain joins TRBV5-1 to TRBJ2-3, with 9 positions matching TRBD2. The V segment lost 0 bases and the J segment 6 bases; nucleotides outside the gene matches: 8. CDR3 size: 16 residues. Germline CDR1 and CDR2: SGHRS and YFSETQ. Here the CDR3 reads CASSLEAGGPGDTQYF. The CDR3 nucleotides read TGCGCCAGCAGCTTGGAGGCGGGAGGGCCAGGGGATACGCAGTATTTT.

This clone appeared a few times. The gene calls are TRBV5-4 and TRBJ2-7; D gene unclear. Per germline, CDR1 SGHNT and CDR2 YYREEE (reference sequence). The CDR3 runs to 11 residues. Deletions cut 3 bases from V and 4 bases from J, with 5 bases between. CDR3 sequence reads: CASSSQYEQYF. CDR3 DNA sequence: TGTGCCAGCAGCTCCCAATACGAGCAGTACTTC.

This clone appeared a single time. The rearrangement joins TRBV5-6 to TRBJ1-4; TRBD1 aligns across 9 bases. This CDR3 region has 14 residues. Trimming cost V 6 bases and J 8 bases; bases outside gene matches: 8. Per germline, CDR1 SGHDT and CDR2 YYEEEE. CDR3 residues: CASTLTGGGEKLFF. As DNA, the CDR3 is TGTGCCAGCACTTTGACAGGGGGTGGAGAAAAACTGTTTTTT. The whole variable domain, filled in from reference TRBV5-6 and TRBJ1-4, reads DAGVTQSPTHLIKTRGQQVTLRCSPKSGHDTVSWYQQALGQGPQFIFQYYEEEERQRGNFPDRFSGHQFPNYSSELNVNALLLGDSALYLCASTLTGGGEKLFFGSGTQLSVL.

This chain uses TRBV19 with TRBJ2-5; 8 nucleotides match TRBD2. Germline assignment: CDR1 LNHDA and CDR2 SQIVND (reference sequence). V lost 5 bases to trimming and J lost 4 bases; unmatched junction nucleotides: 6. The CDR3 sequence is 14 residues long. CDR3 nucleotide sequence: TGTGCCAGTAGTCTGACTAGCGTAAGAGAGACCCAGTACTTC. Protein sequence: CASSLTSVRETQYF.

The chain uses TRBV6-5 and TRBJ1-3; perhaps TRBD1 as D (6 bases). Germline V CDR1 and CDR2: MNHEY, SVGAGI. V was shortened by 0 bases and J by 7 bases, with 10 bases between the two germline ends. CDR3 length: 14 residues. Here the CDR3 reads CASSYSQGLNTIYF. CDR3 nucleotide sequence: TGTGCCAGCAGTTACTCGCAGGGGTTGAACACCATATATTTT.

V usage is TRBV2 and J usage is TRBJ2-1; the D gene is possibly TRBD2 (6 bases). The CDR3 runs 15 residues. Between the trimmed V and J ends, which lost 6 bases and 7 bases, there was a span of 19 bases. Germline lookup yields CDR1 SNHLY and CDR2 FYNNEI. Here the CDR3 reads CASSREGLEGNEQFF. CDR3 coding DNA: TGTGCCAGCAGCCGAGAGGGACTTGAGGGGAATGAGCAGTTCTTC.

V is TRBV27 and J is TRBJ1-5; D ambiguous. The CDR3 runs to 16 residues. V lost 5 bases and J 3 bases, leaving 17 bases between the germline ends. CDR1 and CDR2 from the germline V gene are MNHEY and SMNVEV (reference sequence). The chain's CDR3 is CASSPDYLGVNQPQHF. CDR3 bases: TGTGCCAGCAGTCCGGACTACTTAGGCGTCAATCAGCCCCAGCATTTT.

This clone has just one count. The V and J genes are TRBV27 and TRBJ1-2; the D gene is possibly TRBD1 (5 bases). The germline CDR1 and CDR2 sequences are MNHEY and SMNVEV (reference sequence). The CDR3 sequence is 13 residues long. V was pared by 8 bases and J by 2 bases, with 12 bases between. The CDR3 DNA follows: TGTGCCAGCGACAGCTACACGAACTATGGCTACACCTTC. Translated: CASDSYTNYGYTF.

The chain couples TRBV28 to TRBJ2-7; TRBD1 matches 10 bases. Per germline, CDR1 MDHEN and CDR2 SYDVKM. V lost 4 bases to trimming and J lost 7 bases; unmatched junction nucleotides: 13. The CDR3 has 16 residues. CDR3: CASSSPWTGGVGEQYF. The CDR3 DNA follows: TGTGCCAGCAGTTCACCCTGGACAGGGGGAGTGGGGGAGCAGTACTTC. Full variable domain (remainder filled in from reference TRBV28 and TRBJ2-7): DVKVTQSSRYLVKRTGEKVFLECVQDMDHENMFWYRQDPGLGLRLIYFSYDVKMKEKGDIPEGYSVSREKKERFSLILESASTNQTSMYLCASSSPWTGGVGEQYFGPGTRLTVT.

The V call is TRBV7-9, the J call TRBJ2-2; D remains unclear. This CDR3 comprises 14 residues. Between the trimmed V and J ends, which lost 4 bases and 0 bases, there was a span of 6 bases. Germline assignment: CDR1 SEHNR and CDR2 FQNEAQ (reference sequence). CDR3 sequence: CASSYGANTGELFF. DNA for the CDR3: TGTGCCAGCAGCTACGGAGCGAACACCGGGGAGCTGTTTTTT.

The V call is TRBV7-2, the J call TRBJ2-7, with 7 bases matching TRBD2. CDR3 length equals 14 residues. Germline CDR1 reads SGHTA; CDR2 reads FQGNSA. V lost 5 bases and J lost 7; bases outside the gene matches: 11. The CDR3 protein is CASSPHPGGWEQYF. CDR3 sequence (DNA): TGTGCCAGCAGCCCCCATCCGGGAGGATGGGAGCAGTACTTC.

Comment on this clone: Other DNA sequences within the sample encode an identical CDR3. The chain links TRBV5-1 to TRBJ1-2, with no clear D. Germline CDR1 SGHRS, CDR2 YFSETQ. The CDR3 has 13 amino acids. Between the trimmed V and J ends, which lost 0 bases and 3 bases, there was a span of 6 bases. The chain's CDR3 is CASSLGTDYGYTF. In DNA form, the CDR3 reads TGCGCCAGCAGCTTGGGCACGGACTATGGCTACACCTTC.

This chain connects TRBV7-2 to TRBJ1-3, with unresolved D. Germline values: CDR1 SGHTA, CDR2 FQGNSA. CDR3 size: 14 residues. The V end was cut by 1 base, the J end by 4 bases, with 8 bases between. CDR3 sequence (DNA): TGTGCCAGCAGCTTAGTCTCAGGAGGAAACACCATATATTTT. Its translation is CASSLVSGGNTIYF.

This clone is judged medium-sized. The chain is built from TRBV7-6 and TRBJ1-1; no clear D gene. CDR3 length: 15 residues. Looked up from germline, CDR1 is SGHVS and CDR2 is FNYEAQ. V was cut by 8 bases and J by 1 base, with 17 bases left in between. The CDR3 here is CASRQLTGRNTEAFF. The CDR3 DNA reads as TGTGCCAGCCGGCAGCTTACGGGGAGGAACACTGAAGCTTTCTTT.

The chain recombines TRBV29-1 with TRBJ1-3, with D maybe TRBD1 (5 bases). Germline V CDR1 and CDR2: SQVTM, ANQGSEA. The V gene lost 6 bases and the J gene lost 10 bases, with 16 bases spanning the gap. The CDR3 length is 12 residues. CDR3 region: CSVPSGGGTIYF. DNA for the CDR3: TGCAGCGTCCCCTCTGGGGGGGGAACCATATATTTT.

This clone was seen more than once but under ten times. The V gene is TRBV5-1, the J gene TRBJ1-2; D is uncertain. V dropped 0 bases and J dropped 2 bases, with 8 bases sitting between them. Per the germline V gene, CDR1 is SGHRS and CDR2 is YFSETQ. CDR3 size: 14 residues. The CDR3 nucleotides read TGCGCCAGCAGCTTGGACAGTACCAACTATGGCTACACCTTC. Its protein product is CASSLDSTNYGYTF.

The rearrangement links TRBV7-6 to TRBJ2-2; TRBD2 matches at 7 bases. The CDR3 totals 15 residues. The V segment lost 4 bases and the J segment 4 bases; nucleotides outside the gene matches: 6. Per the germline V gene, CDR1 is SGHVS and CDR2 is FNYEAQ. The CDR3 DNA follows: TGTGCCAGCAGCTGGAGTGGACTAGGCACCGGGGAGCTGTTTTTT. Translated, it gives CASSWSGLGTGELFF.

The chain is built from TRBV19 and TRBJ2-1; D is possibly TRBD2 (5 bases). The CDR3 runs 15 residues. Germline V lookup: CDR1 LNHDA, CDR2 SQIVND (reference sequence). The germline V and J ends were trimmed by 2 bases and 4 bases, with 12 bases remaining between them. The CDR3: CASSISGNPYNEQFF. The CDR3 bases are TGTGCCAGTAGTATAAGCGGAAACCCGTACAATGAGCAGTTCTTC.

This chain links TRBV25-1 with TRBJ2-2; 11 positions agree with TRBD2. This CDR3 contains 16 residues. V lost 5 bases and J lost 8; bases outside the gene matches: 10. Looked up from germline, CDR1 is MGHDK and CDR2 is SYGVNS. CDR3 sequence: CASSPTGTSGLGELFF. For the CDR3, the DNA is TGTGCCAGCAGTCCTACCGGGACTAGCGGTTTGGGGGAGCTGTTTTTT.

The J gene is TRBJ2-6, the V gene TRBV28; no definite D call. The CDR3 is 17 residues long. Germline CDR1 MDHEN, CDR2 SYDVKM. The V end lost 5 bases, the J end lost 0 bases, and 14 bases lay between the germline ends. The CDR3 DNA reads as TGTGCCAGCAGTCTTTTCCTAAGCCGCTCTGGGGCCAACGTCCTGACTTTC. This gives the protein CASSLFLSRSGANVLTF.

The CDR3: CASSFGTAYEQYF. CDR3 nucleotide sequence: TGTGCCAGTAGTTTCGGGACAGCCTACGAGCAGTACTTC. This chain joins TRBV19 and TRBJ2-7; TRBD1 matches at 7 bases. Trimming took 5 bases from V and 2 from J; bases not matched to a gene: 3. Per the germline V gene, CDR1 is LNHDA and CDR2 is SQIVND (reference sequence). This CDR3 is 13 amino acids long.